This is a list of T cell receptor beta chains from one sample in a study of blood T cells in healthy people across ages. MiXCR, applied by TCRdb to the 5' RACE reads, yields one record per CDR3 protein. The sample consists of around 1,000,000 distinct CDR3 sequences, under 30% of them appearing once. The same data also contributed to another study, on T cells of mothers and their children.

The source material was blood. These receptors were taken from a girl aged 2-10 years in good health. The CDR3 runs from the conserved cysteine through the conserved F or W. Fields, in order: J gene, D gene, V gene, clone size, CDR3 DNA, CDR3 protein. A D gene is named only where the DNA matches it firmly. Clone size is stated in some rows and not others, as once, few, many or a class when expanded.

J: TRBJ2-5; D: TRBD1; V: TRBV29-1; size: few; DNA: TGCAGCGACTTGACAGGGGCAGGGGAGACCCAGTACTTC; CDR3: CSDLTGAGETQYF
J: TRBJ2-5; D: NA; V: TRBV29-1; size: NA; DNA: TGCAGCGTTGGGGGAAAACTACAAGAGACCCAGTACTTC; CDR3: CSVGGKLQETQYF
J: TRBJ1-2; D: NA; V: TRBV29-1; size: NA; DNA: TGCAGCGTTGTCCGGGGGGAAACTAACTATGGCTACACCTTC; CDR3: CSVVRGETNYGYTF
J: TRBJ2-3; D: NA; V: TRBV7-3; size: NA; DNA: TGTGCCAGCAGAAGGGACGTCACAGATACGCAGTATTTT; CDR3: CASRRDVTDTQYF
J: TRBJ2-7; D: TRBD1; V: TRBV2; size: NA; DNA: TGTGCCAGCAGCACCGGGACAGCCTACGAGCAGTACTTC; CDR3: CASSTGTAYEQYF
J: TRBJ2-3; D: NA; V: TRBV7-2; size: few; DNA: TGTGCCAGCAACCCGTGGGCGGTTTCCACAGATACGCAGTATTTT; CDR3: CASNPWAVSTDTQYF
J: TRBJ2-3; D: NA; V: TRBV10-3; size: few; DNA: TGTGCCATCAGTGAGTCCAAAACTCATACGAGCACAGATACGCAGTATTTT; CDR3: CAISESKTHTSTDTQYF
J: TRBJ2-3; D: TRBD1; V: TRBV20-1; size: few; DNA: TGCAGTGCTCATCCAGGGGGAAGCACAGATACGCAGTATTTT; CDR3: CSAHPGGSTDTQYF
J: TRBJ2-5; D: NA; V: TRBV5-1; size: few; DNA: TGCGCCAGCAGCTCTCAACCGAGGGGCAGCTACCAAGAGACCCAGTACTTC; CDR3: CASSSQPRGSYQETQYF
J: TRBJ2-5; D: NA; V: TRBV29-1; size: few; DNA: TGCAGCGTTGTTCTCCTAGGCTACCACGAGGAGACCCAGTACTTC; CDR3: CSVVLLGYHEETQYF
J: TRBJ1-4; D: NA; V: TRBV2; size: NA; DNA: TGTGCCAGCAAGGATTGGGAGCCTGCAACTAATGAAAAACTGTTTTTT; CDR3: CASKDWEPATNEKLFF
J: TRBJ1-2; D: NA; V: TRBV4-3; size: NA; DNA: TGCGCCAGCAGCCAAGATAGGACGGGATCGAACTATGGCTACACCTTC; CDR3: CASSQDRTGSNYGYTF
J: TRBJ2-7; D: TRBD2; V: TRBV3-1; size: NA; DNA: TGTGCCAGCAGCCGACTAGCGGGAGGGATCGAGCAGTACTTC; CDR3: CASSRLAGGIEQYF
J: TRBJ2-5; D: NA; V: TRBV29-1; size: NA; DNA: TGCAGCGTTGAAGAAGGAGTTTGGGGGACCCAGTACTTC; CDR3: CSVEEGVWGTQYF
J: TRBJ1-4; D: NA; V: TRBV7-9; size: few; DNA: TGTGCCAGCAGCTTAGCTGACCAGGGGACACCAACTAATGAAAAACTGTTTTTT; CDR3: CASSLADQGTPTNEKLFF
J: TRBJ1-5; D: NA; V: TRBV27; size: few; DNA: TGTGCCAGCAGTTTGCGCCCTCGATGGGGGGAACAGCCCCAGCATTTT; CDR3: CASSLRPRWGEQPQHF
J: TRBJ2-7; D: NA; V: TRBV7-2; size: few; DNA: TGTGCCAGCAGCTTAGGGGCAGGCCCCTCCTACGAGCAGTACTTC; CDR3: CASSLGAGPSYEQYF
J: TRBJ2-5; D: NA; V: TRBV27; size: NA; DNA: TGTGCCAGCAGTTTCGACCTAGAGACCCAGTACTTC; CDR3: CASSFDLETQYF
J: TRBJ2-1; D: TRBD2; V: TRBV29-1; size: few; DNA: TGCAGCGTTGAAGGGGGGGACCTGGGGCTAGCGGGAGGTAATGAGCAGTTCTTC; CDR3: CSVEGGDLGLAGGNEQFF
J: TRBJ2-1; D: NA; V: TRBV7-2; size: few; DNA: TGTGCCAGCAGCTTATTATACGGGGAACCAGAGCAGTTCTTC; CDR3: CASSLLYGEPEQFF
J: TRBJ2-5; D: NA; V: TRBV29-1; size: NA; DNA: TGCAGCGTCGACAGCCCAGAGACCCAGTACTTC; CDR3: CSVDSPETQYF
J: TRBJ2-1; D: NA; V: TRBV15; size: few; DNA: TGTGCCATCTCACTAGCTAATGAGCAGTTCTTC; CDR3: CAISLANEQFF
J: TRBJ2-5; D: NA; V: TRBV6-6; size: few; DNA: TGTGCCAGCAGTTACTCGAGACGGGAGACCCAGTACTTC; CDR3: CASSYSRRETQYF
J: TRBJ2-3; D: TRBD2; V: TRBV20-1; size: NA; DNA: TGCAGTGCTAGAGATCGCCTAGCGGGAGGTTTTTTAGGCACAGATACGCAGTATTTT; CDR3: CSARDRLAGGFLGTDTQYF
J: TRBJ1-2; D: TRBD1; V: TRBV20-1; size: few; DNA: TGCAGTGCAACTACAGGGGTAAATGGCTACACCTTC; CDR3: CSATTGVNGYTF
J: TRBJ2-1; D: TRBD2; V: TRBV6-2/TRBV6-3; size: few; DNA: TGTGCCACCGCTCTAGCGGGGAATGAGCAGTTCTTC; CDR3: CATALAGNEQFF
J: TRBJ1-4; D: NA; V: TRBV20-1; size: NA; DNA: TGCAGTGCTCGCCGACAGGTTAATGAAAAACTGTTTTTT; CDR3: CSARRQVNEKLFF
J: TRBJ2-5; D: TRBD2; V: TRBV5-4; size: NA; DNA: TGTGCCAGCAGCCCTACCGGGACTAGCGGGAGCGAGACCCAGTACTTC; CDR3: CASSPTGTSGSETQYF
J: TRBJ2-3; D: NA; V: TRBV7-9; size: NA; DNA: TGTGCCAGCAGCGACCTTCAATCACTTAGCACAGATACGCAGTATTTT; CDR3: CASSDLQSLSTDTQYF
J: TRBJ2-7; D: NA; V: TRBV5-1; size: many; DNA: TGCGCCAGCAGCTTGGGGAAACCCTACGAGCAGTACTTC; CDR3: CASSLGKPYEQYF
J: TRBJ2-7; D: NA; V: TRBV25-1; size: NA; DNA: TGTGCCAGCAGTGCCACTAGTATTTCCTACGAGCAGTACTTC; CDR3: CASSATSISYEQYF
J: TRBJ2-7; D: TRBD1; V: TRBV6-2/TRBV6-3; size: NA; DNA: TGTGCCAGCAGACAAATGACAGGGTTGGACGACGAGCAGTACTTC; CDR3: CASRQMTGLDDEQYF
J: TRBJ2-5; D: TRBD1; V: TRBV24-1; size: NA; DNA: TGTGCCACCAGTGATCGAGGGACAGAGATACAAGAGACCCAGTACTTC; CDR3: CATSDRGTEIQETQYF
J: TRBJ2-7; D: TRBD2; V: TRBV5-1; size: NA; DNA: TGCGCCAGCAGCGCGGGACTAGCGGGGGTATCGGTGGTCGAGCAGTACTTC; CDR3: CASSAGLAGVSVVEQYF
J: TRBJ2-4; D: NA; V: TRBV5-5; size: few; DNA: TGTGCCACCCAGATCGGGGCGGGAATAGCCAAAAACATTCAGTACTTC; CDR3: CATQIGAGIAKNIQYF
J: TRBJ2-5; D: TRBD2; V: TRBV4-2; size: NA; DNA: TGTGCCAGCAGCCAAGATAGCGGGACTAGCGGGAAGACCCAGTACTTC; CDR3: CASSQDSGTSGKTQYF
J: TRBJ2-7; D: NA; V: TRBV12-3/TRBV12-4; size: NA; DNA: TGTGCCAGCAGGCGGTGGTACGAGCAGTACTTC; CDR3: CASRRWYEQYF
J: TRBJ1-2; D: NA; V: TRBV7-3; size: NA; DNA: TGTGCCAGCAGCTTAACGCGGTCAGGTTATGGCTACACCTTC; CDR3: CASSLTRSGYGYTF
J: TRBJ2-5; D: NA; V: TRBV29-1; size: NA; DNA: TGCAGCGTTGTAGCCCAGTTTCAAGAGACCCAGTACTTC; CDR3: CSVVAQFQETQYF
J: TRBJ2-6; D: NA; V: TRBV7-8; size: NA; DNA: TGTGCCAGCAGCGAATATCGATCGGATTCTGGGGCCAACGTCCTGACTTTC; CDR3: CASSEYRSDSGANVLTF
J: TRBJ2-5; D: TRBD2; V: TRBV2; size: NA; DNA: TGTGCCAGCAGTAAGGGACTAGCTCGGGAGACCCAGTACTTC; CDR3: CASSKGLARETQYF
J: TRBJ2-7; D: NA; V: TRBV29-1; size: NA; DNA: TGCAGCGTTATTTGGTTGGGCCTTGGACAGACCTACGAGCAGTACTTC; CDR3: CSVIWLGLGQTYEQYF
J: TRBJ2-7; D: NA; V: TRBV12-3/TRBV12-4; size: NA; DNA: TGTGCCAGCAGTTTAGGGCTCACTCCCTCCGAGCAGTACTTC; CDR3: CASSLGLTPSEQYF
J: TRBJ1-5; D: NA; V: TRBV14; size: NA; DNA: TGTGCCAGCAGCCAGTTGACCCCCGCAGGGCAGCCCCAGCATTTT; CDR3: CASSQLTPAGQPQHF
J: TRBJ2-2; D: NA; V: TRBV2; size: few; DNA: TGTGCCAGCAGTGAAAATAGCGCGAACACCGGGGAGCTGTTTTTT; CDR3: CASSENSANTGELFF